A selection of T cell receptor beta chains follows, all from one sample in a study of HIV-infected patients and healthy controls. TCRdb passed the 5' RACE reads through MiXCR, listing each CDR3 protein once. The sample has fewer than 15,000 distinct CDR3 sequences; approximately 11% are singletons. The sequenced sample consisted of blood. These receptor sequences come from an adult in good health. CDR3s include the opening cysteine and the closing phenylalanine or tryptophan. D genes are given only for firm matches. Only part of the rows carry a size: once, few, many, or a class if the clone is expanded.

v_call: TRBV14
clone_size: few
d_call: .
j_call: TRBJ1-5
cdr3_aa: CASSPSGNQPQHF
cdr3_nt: TGTGCCAGCAGCCCCTCCGGGAATCAGCCCCAGCATTTT

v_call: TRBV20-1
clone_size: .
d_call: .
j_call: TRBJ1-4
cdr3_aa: CSARSREKLFF
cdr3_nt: TGCAGTGCTAGATCAAGGGAAAAACTGTTTTTT

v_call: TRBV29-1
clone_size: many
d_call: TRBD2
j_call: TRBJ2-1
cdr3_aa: CSVGTSYNEQFF
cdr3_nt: TGCAGCGTTGGGACTAGCTACAATGAGCAGTTCTTC

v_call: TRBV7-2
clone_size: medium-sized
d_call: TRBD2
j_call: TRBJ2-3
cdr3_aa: CASSPAGITDTQYF
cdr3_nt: TGTGCCAGCAGTCCAGCGGGAATCACAGATACGCAGTATTTT

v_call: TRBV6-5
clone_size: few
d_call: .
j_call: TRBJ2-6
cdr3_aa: CATQGTSGSGANVLTF
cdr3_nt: TGTGCCACCCAGGGGACATCGGGCTCTGGGGCCAACGTCCTGACTTTC

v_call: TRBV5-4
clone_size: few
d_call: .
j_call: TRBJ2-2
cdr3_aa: CASSLQGVTGELFF
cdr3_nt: TGTGCCAGCAGCTTGCAAGGGGTAACCGGGGAGCTGTTTTTT

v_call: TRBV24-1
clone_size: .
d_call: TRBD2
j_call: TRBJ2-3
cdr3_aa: CATSDRLAGDPDTQYF
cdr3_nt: TGTGCCACCAGTGATAGGTTAGCGGGAGATCCAGATACGCAGTATTTT

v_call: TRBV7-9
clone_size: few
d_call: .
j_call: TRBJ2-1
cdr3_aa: CASSLEVNEQFF
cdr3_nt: TGTGCCAGCAGCTTAGAAGTCAATGAGCAGTTCTTC

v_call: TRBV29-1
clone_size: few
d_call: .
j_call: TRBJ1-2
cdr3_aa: CSADPSDYGYTF
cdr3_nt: TGCAGCGCGGACCCGAGTGACTATGGCTACACCTTC

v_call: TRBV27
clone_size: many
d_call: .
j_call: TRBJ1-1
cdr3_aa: CASSFGAGNTEAFF
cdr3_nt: TGTGCCAGCAGTTTTGGAGCAGGGAACACTGAAGCTTTCTTT

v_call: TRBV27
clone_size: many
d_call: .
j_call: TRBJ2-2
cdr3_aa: CASTHRARWNTGELFF
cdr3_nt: TGTGCCAGCACCCACAGGGCTAGGTGGAACACCGGGGAGCTGTTTTTT

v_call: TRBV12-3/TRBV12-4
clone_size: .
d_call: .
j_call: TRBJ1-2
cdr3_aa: CASSLRRGVNYGYTF
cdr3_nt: TGTGCCAGCAGTTTAAGGCGTGGGGTGAACTATGGCTACACCTTC

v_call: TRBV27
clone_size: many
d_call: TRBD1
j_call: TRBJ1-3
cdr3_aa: CASSAQGALGNTIYF
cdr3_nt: TGTGCCAGCAGCGCACAGGGGGCTCTTGGAAACACCATATATTTT

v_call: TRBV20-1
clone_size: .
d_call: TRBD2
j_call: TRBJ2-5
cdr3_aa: CSARAGTSGRGETQYF
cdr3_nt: TGCAGTGCTAGAGCTGGGACTAGCGGGAGGGGGGAGACCCAGTACTTC

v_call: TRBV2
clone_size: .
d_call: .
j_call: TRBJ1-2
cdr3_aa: CAGRGSLADGYTF
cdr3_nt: TGTGCCGGTAGGGGCAGCCTAGCGGATGGCTACACCTTC

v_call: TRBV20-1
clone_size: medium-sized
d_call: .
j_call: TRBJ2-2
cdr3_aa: CSARDFGTLGTGELFF
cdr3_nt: TGCAGTGCTAGAGACTTCGGGACACTGGGAACCGGGGAGCTGTTTTTT

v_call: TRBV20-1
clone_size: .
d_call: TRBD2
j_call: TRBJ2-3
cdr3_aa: CSARNTGTGGLAGLDTQYF
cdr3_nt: TGCAGTGCTAGAAATACCGGGACAGGGGGACTAGCGGGATTAGATACGCAGTATTTT

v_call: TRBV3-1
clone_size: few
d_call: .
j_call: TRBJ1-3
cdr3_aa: CASSPDRRAASGNTIYF
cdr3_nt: TGTGCCAGCAGCCCCGATCGCCGGGCCGCCTCTGGAAACACCATATATTTT